In its sample, the clone carrying this T cell receptor (beta chain) was seen a few times. Its specificity is not known. Graves' hyperthyroidism qualified as stable when ophthalmopathy did not progress within 18 months. With a duration under 2 months, the hyperthyroidism was newly diagnosed in patients aged 18 to 65. The PBMCs studied were ones that came from 10 ml fresh peripheral blood. This sample was included in a study of T cells in Graves' hyperthyroidism and ophthalmopathy. There were TCR beta CDR3 regions amplified from RNA transcripts. The HTBI set primed first-round TCR CDR3 RT-PCR. TCRdb re-derived calls from the multiplex PCR reads in MiXCR, one entry per CDR3 protein. The sample lists approximately 300,000 distinct CDR3 sequences; around a sixth were seen once. Study-wide points: In blood, most of the thyroid clonotypes expanded above 0.001 were also present.

The germline V gene encodes CDR1 SGDLS and CDR2 YYNGEE. The CDR3 covers 15 residues. V lost 0 bases, J lost 2 bases, and 10 bases lay in between. The sequence came from a man aged 25 to 40 with Graves' hyperthyroidism. This chain uses TRBV9 with TRBJ2-3; D not certain. The sequenced material came from blood. The CDR3 loop reads CASSVEGNPTDTQYF. CDR3 bases: TGTGCCAGCAGCGTAGAAGGGAATCCCACAGATACGCAGTATTTT.